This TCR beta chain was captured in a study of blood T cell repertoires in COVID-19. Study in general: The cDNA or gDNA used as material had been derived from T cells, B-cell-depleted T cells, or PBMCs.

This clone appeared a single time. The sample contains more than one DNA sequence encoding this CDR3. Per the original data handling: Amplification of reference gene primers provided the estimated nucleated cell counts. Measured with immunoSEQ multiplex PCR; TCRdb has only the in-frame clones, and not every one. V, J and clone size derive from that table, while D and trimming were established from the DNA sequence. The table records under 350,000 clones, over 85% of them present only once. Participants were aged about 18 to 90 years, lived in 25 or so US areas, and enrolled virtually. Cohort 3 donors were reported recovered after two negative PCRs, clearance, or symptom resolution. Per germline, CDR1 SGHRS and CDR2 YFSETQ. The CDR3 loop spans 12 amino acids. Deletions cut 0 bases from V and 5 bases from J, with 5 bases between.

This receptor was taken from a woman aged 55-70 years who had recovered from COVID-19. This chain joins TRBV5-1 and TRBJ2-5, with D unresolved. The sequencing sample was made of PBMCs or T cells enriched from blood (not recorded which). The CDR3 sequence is CASSLVRETQYF. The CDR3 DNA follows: TGCGCCAGCAGCTTGGTTCGTGAGACCCAGTACTTC.